The present T cell receptor beta chain was sequenced within a study of identical twins. Study-wide results and caveats: Out-of-frame alpha sequences common to twins exhibited an excess of low generation probability. Excess sharing by twins proved weaker in beta out-of-frame sequences.

A note on this clonotype: The antigen is unknown.

TCRdb reprocessed the 5' RACE reads via MiXCR and lists one record per CDR3 protein. Of approximately 630,000 distinct CDR3 sequences listed, under 8.5% were seen once; the top ten hold about 1.5%. Germline V gives CDR1 KGHDR, CDR2 SFDVKD. V lost 8 bases to trimming and J lost 3 bases; unmatched junction nucleotides: 4. CDR3 length: 13 amino acids. The data also belong to a second study, concerning yellow fever vaccine responses in identical twins.

The rearrangement links TRBV24-1 to TRBJ1-1, with 8 bases that match TRBD1. Sequenced input: PBMCs. This clonotype originated in a woman aged 18-29 years in good health. CDR3: CATTGGTDTEAFF. The CDR3 bases are TGTGCCACCACAGGGGGCACTGACACTGAAGCTTTCTTT.